These 20 T cell receptor beta chains share one sample of origin, sequenced in a study of T-cell memory formation after mild COVID-19. TCRdb re-analysed the 5' RACE reads in MiXCR, keeping a single row per CDR3 protein. The top ten hold about an eighth of the sample, which has roughly 190,000 distinct CDR3 sequences, around 25% seen once. The sequencing sample was made of PBMCs or a T cell subset sorted from them (not recorded which). These TCRs come from an adult woman who had mild COVID-19 (a few samples of this study predate the infection). Cell type and time point are not known.

CDR3 coding DNA: TGTGCCAGCACCAGAGAGGCAGGATTTCCCTACGAGCAGTACTTC. It codes for CASTREAGFPYEQYF. The rearrangement uses TRBV2 and TRBJ2-7; D gene ambiguous. Germline V gene sequence: CDR1 SNHLY, CDR2 FYNNEI. This CDR3 region has 15 residues. V lost 7 bases and J lost 2, with 18 bases in between.

The genes are TRBV5-8 and TRBJ2-1; D perhaps matches TRBD1 (6 bases). CDR1 SGHTS and CDR2 YDEGEE come from the germline V gene. The CDR3 is 14 amino acids. The germline V and J ends were trimmed by 1 base and 5 bases, with 10 bases remaining between them. CDR3 amino acids: CASSLLQGNNEQFF. The DNA for the CDR3 is TGTGCCAGCAGCTTGTTGCAGGGGAACAATGAGCAGTTCTTC.

The chain employs TRBV9 and TRBJ2-3; 10 nucleotides line up with TRBD1. CDR1 SGDLS and CDR2 YYNGEE come from the germline V gene. CDR3 length: 15 residues. After removal of 0 bases from V and 9 bases from J, the junction contained 7 bases not matched to a gene. The CDR3 protein is CASSVAGQGQITQYF. The CDR3 nucleotides read TGTGCCAGCAGCGTAGCGGGACAGGGGCAAATCACGCAGTATTTT. Looking up the rest from reference TRBV9 and TRBJ2-3 gives the full variable domain: DSGVTQTPKHLITATGQRVTLRCSPRSGDLSVYWYQQSLDQGLQFLIQYYNGEERAKGNILERFSAQQFPDLHSELNLSSLELGDSALYFCASSVAGQGQITQYFGPGTRLTVL.

This clonotype occurred a few times. The rearrangement links TRBV28 to TRBJ2-1, with a tentative D call TRBD2 (6 bases). Germline CDR1 MDHEN, CDR2 SYDVKM. The CDR3 extends over 12 amino acids. V gave up 11 bases and J gave up 7 bases, with 15 bases separating them. The CDR3 is CAASQGLNEQFF. The DNA for the CDR3 is TGTGCCGCCAGCCAGGGACTGAATGAGCAGTTCTTC. The full variable domain, rest sourced from reference TRBV28 and TRBJ2-1, is DVKVTQSSRYLVKRTGEKVFLECVQDMDHENMFWYRQDPGLGLRLIYFSYDVKMKEKGDIPEGYSVSREKKERFSLILESASTNQTSMYLCAASQGLNEQFFGPGTRLTVL.

V usage is TRBV9 and J usage is TRBJ1-2; no clear D gene. The CDR3 contains 11 residues. Trimming shortened V by 4 bases and J by 11 bases, and 12 bases separated the two germline ends. CDR1 and CDR2 (germline): SGDLS, YYNGEE. The CDR3 sequence is CASSLESHYTF. In DNA, the CDR3 is TGTGCCAGCAGCTTGGAAAGTCATTACACCTTC.

This sequence joins TRBV5-1 and TRBJ2-1, with no clear D. The germline V gene encodes CDR1 SGHRS and CDR2 YFSETQ. V lost 4 bases, J lost 0 bases, and 14 bases lay in between. CDR3 length: 16 residues. DNA for the CDR3: TGCGCCAGCAGCCCCCCCACACCAAGCTCCTACAATGAGCAGTTCTTC. This sequence encodes CASSPPTPSSYNEQFF.

This clonotype has just a few counts. The rearrangement links TRBV6-2 or TRBV6-3 to TRBJ2-1; 7 positions match TRBD2. Germline-derived CDR1 and CDR2 are MNHEY and SVGEGT. After removal of 5 bases from V and 0 bases from J, the junction contained 13 bases not matched to a gene. The CDR3 covers 18 residues. CDR3 protein: CASSLLAPPSRSYNEQFF. The CDR3 coding sequence is TGTGCCAGCAGTCTACTAGCGCCCCCAAGTCGCTCCTACAATGAGCAGTTCTTC.

This clonotype was counted many times. The rearrangement links TRBV7-9 to TRBJ2-7; D uncertain. Between the trimmed V and J ends, which lost 4 bases and 5 bases, there was a span of 6 bases. This CDR3 has 11 amino acids. Looked up from germline, CDR1 is SEHNR and CDR2 is FQNEAQ (reference sequence). Here the CDR3 reads CASSSLNEQYF. The CDR3 DNA reads as TGTGCCAGCAGCTCATTGAACGAGCAGTACTTC.

This clonotype came up a few times. The rearrangement joins TRBV5-8 to TRBJ2-7; no clear D. The CDR3 loop spans 15 amino acids. V shed 0 bases and J shed 1 base, with 11 bases lying between them. Germline CDR1 SGHTS, CDR2 YDEGEE. This CDR3 reads CASSLGGFRSYEQYF. CDR3 nucleotide sequence: TGTGCCAGCAGCTTGGGCGGCTTTAGGTCCTACGAGCAGTACTTC. Looking up the rest from reference TRBV5-8 and TRBJ2-7 gives the full variable domain: EAGVTQSPTHLIKTRGQQATLRCSPISGHTSVYWYQQALGLGLQFLLWYDEGEERNRGNFPPRFSGRQFPNYSSELNVNALELEDSALYLCASSLGGFRSYEQYFGPGTRLTVT.

This clonotype has more than one count but fewer than ten. The chain employs TRBV24-1 and TRBJ1-2, with unresolved D. V lost 3 bases and J 5 bases, leaving 9 bases between the germline ends. In germline, CDR1 is KGHDR, CDR2 SFDVKD. The CDR3 spans 13 residues. In nucleotides, the CDR3 is TGTGCCACCAGTGATGTTGGTCGGTATGGCTACACCTTC. Its translation: CATSDVGRYGYTF.

This clonotype turned up a few times. The chain employs TRBV9 and TRBJ2-7; TRBD2 is a possible D gene (6 bases). The CDR3 loop spans 14 amino acids. V dropped 4 bases and J dropped 6 bases, with 17 bases sitting between them. CDR1 is SGDLS, CDR2 YYNGEE, per germline. The CDR3 DNA is TGTGCCAGCAGCCCCCAGCGGGCGGTCGGCGAGCAGTACTTC. Translating it yields CASSPQRAVGEQYF.

The chain has TRBV29-1 and TRBJ2-3; no definite D call. V was clipped by 0 bases and J by 1 base, with 2 bases between them. From germline, CDR1 is SQVTM and CDR2 ANQGSEA. The CDR3 runs to 12 residues. As DNA, the CDR3 is TGCAGCGTTGAAGATGGCACAGATACGCAGTATTTT. This codes for CSVEDGTDTQYF.

The chain carries TRBV12-3 or TRBV12-4 and TRBJ2-7; 11 bases agree with TRBD2. The CDR3 runs 14 residues. Trimming removed 6 bases from V and 5 bases from J; junction bases left unmatched: 6. CDR3 sequence (DNA): TGTGCCAGCAGCTCACTAGCGGGAGCCAACGAGCAGTACTTC. Its protein is CASSSLAGANEQYF.

The CDR3 DNA is TGCAGTGCTAGGCCCCGAGCGGGGGGGTTTTCCTACAATGAGCAGTTCTTC. Translating gives CSARPRAGGFSYNEQFF. The rearrangement links TRBV20-1 to TRBJ2-1; TRBD2 matches at 10 bases. CDR3 length equals 17 residues. CDR1 is DFQATT, CDR2 SNEGSKA, per germline (reference sequence). V gave up 3 bases and J gave up 1 base; unmatched junction bases: 9.

The chain recombines TRBV29-1 with TRBJ2-2, with D possibly matching TRBD2 (5 bases). The germline CDR1 and CDR2 sequences are SQVTM and ANQGSEA. The CDR3 totals 14 residues. The V end was cut by 4 bases, the J end by 1 base, with 10 bases between. The CDR3 loop is CSVGGLENTGELFF. Here the CDR3 DNA reads TGCAGCGTTGGAGGGCTAGAGAACACCGGGGAGCTGTTTTTT.

This clonotype occurred a few times. The J gene is TRBJ1-1, the V gene TRBV20-1, with 7 bases matching TRBD1. The CDR3 length is 15 residues. The junction had 15 bases not matched to a gene; V was cut back by 5 bases and J by 6 bases. Germline V gives CDR1 DFQATT, CDR2 SNEGSKA (reference sequence). The CDR3 here is CSAEKGTVSFPEAFF. The CDR3, as DNA: TGCAGTGCTGAAAAGGGGACAGTATCGTTCCCTGAAGCTTTCTTT.

In this sample, this clonotype turned up once. The V gene is TRBV20-1, the J gene TRBJ1-2, with 9 bases lining up with TRBD1. Trimming took 0 bases from V and 1 from J; bases not matched to a gene: 3. The CDR3 contains 15 residues. Germline lookup yields CDR1 DFQATT and CDR2 SNEGSKA (reference sequence). CDR3 residues: CSARDGDRVNYGYTF. CDR3 bases: TGCAGTGCTAGAGATGGGGACAGGGTTAACTATGGCTACACCTTC.

The chain couples TRBV7-2 to TRBJ2-3; D not resolved. The CDR3 is made up of 11 amino acids. V was trimmed by 5 bases and J by 9 bases, leaving 9 bases between them. Looked up from germline, CDR1 is SGHTA and CDR2 is FQGNSA. This CDR3 is CASSRTGTQYF. The CDR3 bases are TGTGCCAGCAGCCGAACTGGGACGCAGTATTTT.

The rearrangement joins TRBV13 to TRBJ2-6, with 7 bases that match TRBD1. The CDR3 length is 19 residues. The ends lost 7 bases at V and 0 bases at J; junction bases unmatched: 15. Germline values: CDR1 PRHDT, CDR2 FYEKMQ (reference sequence). The CDR3 nucleotides are TGTGCCAGCAACCCTCCCCAGGGGACAGAGAGCTCTGGGGCCAACGTCCTGACTTTC. Residues: CASNPPQGTESSGANVLTF.

The rearrangement links TRBV12-3 or TRBV12-4 to TRBJ2-7, with D possibly being TRBD2 (6 bases). This CDR3 is 14 amino acids long. The ends were cut back, 5 bases at V and 5 bases at J, with 16 bases in the middle. Written as DNA, the CDR3 is TGTGCCAGCAGTCGTCGGGACTCGCCCAACGAGCAGTACTTC. Protein sequence: CASSRRDSPNEQYF.